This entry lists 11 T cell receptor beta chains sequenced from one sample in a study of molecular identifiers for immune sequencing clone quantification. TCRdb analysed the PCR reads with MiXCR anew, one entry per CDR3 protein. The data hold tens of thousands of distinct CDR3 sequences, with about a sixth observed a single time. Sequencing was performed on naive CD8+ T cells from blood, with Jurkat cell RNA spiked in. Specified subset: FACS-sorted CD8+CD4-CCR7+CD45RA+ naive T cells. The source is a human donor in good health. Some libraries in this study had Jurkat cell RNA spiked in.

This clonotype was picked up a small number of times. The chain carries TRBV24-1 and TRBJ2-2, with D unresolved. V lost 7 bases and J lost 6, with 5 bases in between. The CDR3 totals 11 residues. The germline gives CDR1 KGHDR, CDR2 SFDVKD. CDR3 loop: CATSSPGELFF. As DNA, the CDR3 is TGTGCCACCAGCTCCCCCGGGGAGCTGTTTTTT.

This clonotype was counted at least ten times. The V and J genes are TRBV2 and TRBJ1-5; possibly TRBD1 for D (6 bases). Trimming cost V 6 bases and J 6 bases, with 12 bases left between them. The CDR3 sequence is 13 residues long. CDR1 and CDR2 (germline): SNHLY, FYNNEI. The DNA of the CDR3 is TGTGCCAGCAGAGGTCAGGGGTTTCAGCCCCAGCATTTT. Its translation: CASRGQGFQPQHF.

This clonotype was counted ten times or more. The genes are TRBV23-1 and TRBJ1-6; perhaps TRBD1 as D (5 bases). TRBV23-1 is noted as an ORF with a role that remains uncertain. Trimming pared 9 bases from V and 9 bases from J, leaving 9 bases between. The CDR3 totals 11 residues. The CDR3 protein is CARRGSSPLHF. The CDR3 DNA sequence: TGCGCCAGACGGGGGTCTTCACCCCTCCACTTT.

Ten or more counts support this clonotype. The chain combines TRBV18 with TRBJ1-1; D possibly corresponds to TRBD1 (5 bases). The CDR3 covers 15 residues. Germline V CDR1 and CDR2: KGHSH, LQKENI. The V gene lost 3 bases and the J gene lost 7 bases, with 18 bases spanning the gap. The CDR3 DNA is TGTGCCAGCTCACCGGAAGGACATTTAGGGAGTGAAGCTTTCTTT. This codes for CASSPEGHLGSEAFF.

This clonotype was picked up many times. CDR3 protein: CASSSFWDNQPQHF. The CDR3 region has the DNA TGTGCCAGCAGCTCCTTCTGGGACAATCAGCCCCAGCATTTT. The chain employs TRBV7-8 and TRBJ1-5; no firm D call. V lost 4 bases, J lost 3 bases, and 10 bases lay in between. The CDR3 sequence is 14 residues long. The germline CDR1 and CDR2 sequences are SGHVS and FQNEAQ. Full variable domain (remainder filled in from reference TRBV7-8 and TRBJ1-5): GAGVSQSPRYKVAKRGQDVALRCDPISGHVSLFWYQQALGQGPEFLTYFQNEAQLDKSGLPSDRFFAERPEGSVSTLKIQRTQQEDSAVYLCASSSFWDNQPQHFGDGTRLSIL.

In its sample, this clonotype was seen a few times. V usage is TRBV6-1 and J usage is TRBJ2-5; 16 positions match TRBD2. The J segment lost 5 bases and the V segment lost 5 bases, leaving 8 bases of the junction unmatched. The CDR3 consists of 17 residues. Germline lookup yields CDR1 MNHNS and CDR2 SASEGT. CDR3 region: CASSPGLAGGWAETQYF. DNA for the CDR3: TGTGCCAGCAGTCCGGGACTAGCGGGAGGGTGGGCGGAGACCCAGTACTTC.

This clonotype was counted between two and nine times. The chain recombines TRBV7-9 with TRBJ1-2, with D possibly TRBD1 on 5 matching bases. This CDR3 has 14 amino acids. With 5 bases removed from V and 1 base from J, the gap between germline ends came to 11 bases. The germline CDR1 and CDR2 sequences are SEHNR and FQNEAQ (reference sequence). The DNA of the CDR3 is TGTGCCAGCAGCCCCGGGGCCCGTAACTATGGCTACACCTTC. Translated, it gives CASSPGARNYGYTF. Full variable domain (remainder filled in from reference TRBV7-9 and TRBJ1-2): DTGVSQNPRHKITKRGQNVTFRCDPISEHNRLYWYRQTLGQGPEFLTYFQNEAQLEKSRLLSDRFSAERPKGSFSTLEIQRTEQGDSAMYLCASSPGARNYGYTFGSGTRLTVV.

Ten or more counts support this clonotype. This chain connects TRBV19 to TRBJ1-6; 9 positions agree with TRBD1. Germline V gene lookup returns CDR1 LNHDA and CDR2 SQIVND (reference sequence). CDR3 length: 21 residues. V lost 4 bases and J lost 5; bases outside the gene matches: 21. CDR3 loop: CASSNPGQGFGKGTNNSPLHF. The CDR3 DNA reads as TGTGCCAGTAGTAATCCGGGACAGGGATTCGGAAAGGGCACTAATAATTCACCCCTCCACTTT. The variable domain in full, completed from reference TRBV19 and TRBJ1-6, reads DGGITQSPKYLFRKEGQNVTLSCEQNLNHDAMYWYRQDPGQGLRLIYYSQIVNDFQKGDIAEGYSVSREKKESFPLTVTSAQKNPTAFYLCASSNPGQGFGKGTNNSPLHFGNGTRLTVT.

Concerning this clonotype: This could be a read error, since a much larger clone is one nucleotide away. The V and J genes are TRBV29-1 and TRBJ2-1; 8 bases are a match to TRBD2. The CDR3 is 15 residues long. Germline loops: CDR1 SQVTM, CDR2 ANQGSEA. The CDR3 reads CSVSGTRDGANEQLF. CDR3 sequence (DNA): TGCAGCGTTTCCGGGACTAGGGATGGGGCCAATGAGCAGCTCTTC.

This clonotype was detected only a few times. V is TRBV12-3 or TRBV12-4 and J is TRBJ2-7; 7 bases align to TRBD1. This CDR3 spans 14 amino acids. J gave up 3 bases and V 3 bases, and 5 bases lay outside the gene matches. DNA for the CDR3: TGTGCCAGCAGTTTGGGGCAGGGGGTCTACGAGCAGTACTTC. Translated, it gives CASSLGQGVYEQYF.

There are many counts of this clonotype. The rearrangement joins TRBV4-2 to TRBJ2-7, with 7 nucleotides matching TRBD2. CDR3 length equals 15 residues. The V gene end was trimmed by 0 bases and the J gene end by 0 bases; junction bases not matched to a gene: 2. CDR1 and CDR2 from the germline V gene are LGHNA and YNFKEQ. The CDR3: CASSQEGGSSYEQYF. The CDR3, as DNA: TGTGCCAGCAGCCAAGAGGGCGGGAGCTCCTACGAGCAGTACTTC.